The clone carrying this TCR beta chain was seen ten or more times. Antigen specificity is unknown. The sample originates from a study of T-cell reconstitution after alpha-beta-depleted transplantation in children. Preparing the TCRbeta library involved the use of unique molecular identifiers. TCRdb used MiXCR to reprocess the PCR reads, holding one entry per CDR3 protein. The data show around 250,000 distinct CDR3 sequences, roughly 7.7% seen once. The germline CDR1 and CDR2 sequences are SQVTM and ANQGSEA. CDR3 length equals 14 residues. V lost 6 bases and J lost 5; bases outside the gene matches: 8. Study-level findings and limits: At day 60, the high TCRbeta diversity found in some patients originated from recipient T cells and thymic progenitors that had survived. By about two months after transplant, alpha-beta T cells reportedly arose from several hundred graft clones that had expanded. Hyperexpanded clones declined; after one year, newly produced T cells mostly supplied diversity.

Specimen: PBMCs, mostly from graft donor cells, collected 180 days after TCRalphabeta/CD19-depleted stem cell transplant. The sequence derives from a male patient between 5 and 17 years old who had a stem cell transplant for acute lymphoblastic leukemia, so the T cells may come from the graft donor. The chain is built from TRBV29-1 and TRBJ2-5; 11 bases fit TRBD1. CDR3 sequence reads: CSVRDRGTGETQYF. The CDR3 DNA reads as TGCAGCGTCCGGGACAGGGGGACGGGGGAGACCCAGTACTTC.